This T cell receptor beta chain was captured in a study of blood T cell repertoires in COVID-19. On the study more broadly: There were acute and convalescent COVID-19 samples, and they came from the United States, Italy and Spain. The cDNA or gDNA used as material had been derived from T cells, B-cell-depleted T cells, or PBMCs.

Data came from immunoSEQ multiplex PCR; TCRdb stores just in-frame clones and leaves some out. The profile covers about 100,000 clones, with about nine tenths appearing a single time and about 6.3% taken by the ten largest. Patients from Seattle were sampled longitudinally, starting during active infection. V was trimmed by 3 bases and J by 6 bases, leaving 9 bases between them. The CDR3 sequence is 13 residues long. Sequencing input: peripheral blood. This chain links TRBV12-3 or TRBV12-4 with TRBJ1-5; D is undetermined. This TCR derives from a man between 18 and 35 years old with COVID-19, enrolled during active disease. The CDR3 DNA reads as TGTGCCAGCAGTTTTAGGGAGCGTCAGCCCCAGCATTTT. Protein: CASSFRERQPQHF.